The sequence of this TCR beta chain was determined in a study of control samples from healthy donors and cancer patients. The V gene's germline CDR1 is SGHDN and CDR2 FVKESK. The CDR3 spans 13 residues. Trimming stripped 4 bases from V and 5 bases from J, with 11 bases between. The assay was immunoSEQ multiplex PCR, and TCRdb's table has in-frame clones only and misses some. The data contain 170,000 or so clones, approximately 90% of them singletons. The TCR was taken from a man under 40 in good health. Sequences were obtained from blood. The chain is built from TRBV14 and TRBJ2-5, with D uncertain. CDR3 sequence (DNA): TGTGCCAGCAGCCCCAGGTTAGGGGAGACCCAGTACTTC. Protein: CASSPRLGETQYF.